This T cell receptor beta chain was identified in a study of T cell responses to AZD1222 COVID-19 vaccine. Findings of the study overall: Mostly white British, mostly female donors; authors suggested clonal diversity may be underestimated. Baseline serostatus was positive in only a handful of AZD1222 recipients.

Profiling relied on immunoSEQ multiplex PCR, and the TCRdb table lists in-frame clones only, not all of them. The sample carries 90,000 to 150,000 clones, 80% to 95% recorded once. As to this clone: What it binds is unknown.

The CDR3 is 13 amino acids. Looked up from germline, CDR1 is LGHDT and CDR2 is YNNKEL (reference sequence). Trimming stripped 6 bases from V and 7 bases from J, with 12 bases between. This TCR was sampled from an adult in good health. The chain employs TRBV3-1 (or the pseudogene TRBV3-2) and TRBJ1-4, with D tentatively TRBD1 (6 bases). Specimen: peripheral blood, collected on day 0 of AZD1222 vaccination. The CDR3 DNA reads TGTGCCAGCAGGGGGGGCGGCCCTGAAAAACTGTTTTTT. Residues: CASRGGGPEKLFF.